This is a list of T cell receptor beta chains from one sample in a study of spatial heterogeneity in lung cancer. From the 5' RACE reads, TCRdb called clonotypes with MiXCR, one entry per CDR3 protein. The sample contains about 85,000 distinct CDR3 sequences, approximately 20% of which appear only once. The sample consisted of PBMCs, taken at surgery. The receptors originated from a male donor with early-stage non-small cell lung cancer. Each CDR3 is given with its conserved first and last residue. The D gene is left open where the match is weak. Not all rows give a size; the values are once, few, many and, for expanded clones, a class.

v_gene	j_gene	d_gene	abundance	CDR3aa	CDR3nt
TRBV18	TRBJ2-7	-	-	CASSPETVSYEQYF	TGTGCCAGCTCACCGGAAACGGTCTCCTACGAGCAGTACTTC
TRBV12-5	TRBJ1-6	-	many	CASGPPGIGYSPLHF	TGTGCTAGTGGCCCGCCGGGCATTGGGTATTCACCCCTCCACTTT
TRBV28	TRBJ2-3	-	few	CASSLVLGTDTQYF	TGTGCCAGCAGTTTAGTCTTGGGCACAGATACGCAGTATTTT
TRBV4-2	TRBJ2-5	TRBD1	few	CASSQGDRGKTQYF	TGTGCCAGCAGCCAAGGTGACAGGGGAAAGACCCAGTACTTC
TRBV4-1	TRBJ2-1	TRBD2	few	CASSQETSGGFYNEQFF	TGCGCCAGCAGCCAAGAAACTAGCGGGGGGTTTTACAATGAGCAGTTCTTC
TRBV7-3	TRBJ2-2	-	many	CASSLYQGTGELFF	TGTGCCAGCAGCTTATACCAGGGCACCGGGGAGCTGTTTTTT
TRBV12-3/TRBV12-4	TRBJ2-7	-	-	CASSPLSGGSYEQYF	TGTGCCAGCAGTCCCCTTAGCGGAGGCTCCTACGAGCAGTACTTC
TRBV14	TRBJ2-7	-	many	CASSHGAVREQYF	TGTGCCAGCAGTCACGGGGCAGTGCGGGAGCAGTACTTC
TRBV2	TRBJ2-7	-	-	CASSVMAYEQYF	TGTGCCAGCAGTGTAATGGCCTACGAGCAGTACTTC
TRBV7-3	TRBJ2-3	-	-	CASSLRPVDTQYF	TGTGCCAGCAGCTTAAGGCCAGTAGATACGCAGTATTTT
TRBV5-1	TRBJ2-2	-	-	CASRVTNTGELFF	TGCGCCAGCCGTGTAACGAACACCGGGGAGCTGTTTTTT
TRBV6-4	TRBJ2-2	-	many	CASSEEASNTGELFF	TGTGCCAGCAGTGAAGAGGCCTCGAACACCGGGGAGCTGTTTTTT
TRBV7-7	TRBJ2-1	-	few	CASSSYGGNEQFF	TGTGCTAGCAGCTCCTATGGCGGCAATGAGCAGTTCTTC
TRBV11-1	TRBJ2-1	TRBD2	-	CASSLVRLAGGPYNEQFF	TGTGCCAGCAGCTTAGTACGACTAGCGGGGGGGCCGTACAATGAGCAGTTCTTC
TRBV5-1	TRBJ1-2	-	few	CASSSGRETSYGYTF	TGCGCCAGCAGCTCAGGCCGGGAAACCTCCTATGGCTACACCTTC
TRBV27	TRBJ1-4	-	-	CASSPGEGRASEKLFF	TGTGCCAGCAGCCCCGGGGAGGGGCGAGCCTCCGAAAAACTGTTTTTT
TRBV7-9	TRBJ2-3	-	-	CASSSGRSTDTQYF	TGTGCCAGCAGCTCGGGACGTAGCACAGATACGCAGTATTTT
TRBV19	TRBJ1-2	TRBD1	-	CASSEQGSYGYTF	TGTGCCAGTAGTGAACAGGGGAGCTATGGCTACACCTTC
TRBV20-1	TRBJ2-7	-	few	CSAREGAPSYEQYF	TGCAGTGCTAGAGAGGGGGCACCCTCCTACGAGCAGTACTTC
TRBV27	TRBJ2-6	-	-	CASSLVRLSGANVLTF	TGTGCCAGCAGTTTGGTCAGATTATCTGGGGCCAACGTCCTGACTTTC
TRBV21-1	TRBJ1-1	-	many	CASNFHVGGFGQGNTEAFF	-
TRBV6-5	TRBJ2-3	TRBD2	few	CASSYSLAATDTQYF	TGTGCCAGCAGTTACAGTCTAGCGGCCACAGATACGCAGTATTTT
TRBV7-2	TRBJ2-2	-	few	CASSPGTRGTGELFF	TGTGCCAGCAGCCCCGGCACCCGAGGCACCGGGGAGCTGTTTTTT
TRBV2	TRBJ2-1	-	-	CASSADRSYNEQFF	TGTGCCAGCAGTGCGGACAGATCCTACAATGAGCAGTTCTTC
TRBV12-3/TRBV12-4	TRBJ1-1	-	few	CASSLNVAEAFF	TGTGCCAGCAGTTTAAATGTAGCTGAAGCTTTCTTT
TRBV4-1	TRBJ2-5	-	-	CASSQDRGTQYF	TGCGCCAGCAGCCAAGATCGGGGGACCCAGTACTTC
TRBV12-3/TRBV12-4	TRBJ1-1	-	-	CASTLAGGMNTEAFF	TGTGCCAGCACCCTAGCGGGGGGCATGAACACTGAAGCTTTCTTT
TRBV20-1	TRBJ1-1	-	-	CSARATNVDTEAFF	TGCAGTGCTAGAGCCACGAACGTGGACACTGAAGCTTTCTTT
TRBV28	TRBJ1-2	-	few	CASSLKGIYGYTF	TGTGCCAGCAGTTTAAAGGGGATTTATGGCTACACCTTC
TRBV10-3	TRBJ2-1	-	-	CAISEMEDGYNEQFF	TGTGCCATCAGTGAGATGGAGGACGGATACAATGAGCAGTTCTTC
TRBV12-3/TRBV12-4	TRBJ1-5	-	many	CASSSGRAQHF	TGTGCCAGCAGTTCGGGGAGGGCCCAGCATTTT
TRBV18	TRBJ1-2	-	-	CASSSRDTTNYGYTF	TGTGCCAGCTCGTCCCGGGACACTACTAACTATGGCTACACCTTC
TRBV7-9	TRBJ1-2	-	once	CASSPDSLYPYGYTF	TGTGCCAGCAGCCCCGACAGCTTATACCCCTATGGCTACACCTTC
TRBV7-2	TRBJ2-3	-	few	CASSPGGVGTDTQYF	TGTGCCAGCAGCCCCGGAGGGGTGGGCACAGATACGCAGTATTTT
TRBV30	TRBJ2-1	-	few	CAWSVDSSYNEQFF	TGTGCCTGGAGTGTGGACAGCTCCTACAATGAGCAGTTCTTC
TRBV7-2	TRBJ1-4	-	many	CASSPLAGPLNEKLFF	TGTGCCAGCAGCCCCCTAGCGGGACCCCTTAATGAAAAACTGTTTTTT
TRBV20-1	TRBJ2-3	-	-	CSARAGVGDTQYF	TGCAGTGCTAGAGCGGGAGTAGGGGATACGCAGTATTTT
TRBV18	TRBJ2-7	-	-	CASSPRVRFTYEQYF	TGTGCCAGCTCCCCGAGGGTCAGATTCACCTACGAGCAGTACTTC
TRBV7-8	TRBJ2-4	-	-	CASSLGGAGAKNIQYF	TGTGCCAGCAGCTTAGGGGGGGCAGGGGCCAAAAACATTCAGTACTTC
TRBV9	TRBJ2-3	-	few	CASSVDPSHGTDTQYF	TGTGCCAGCAGCGTAGATCCTAGCCACGGGACAGATACGCAGTATTTT
TRBV28	TRBJ2-1	-	many	CASSFRLAPTNEQFF	TGTGCCAGCAGTTTCAGGCTAGCGCCCACCAATGAGCAGTTCTTC
TRBV28	TRBJ2-1	TRBD2	-	CASRLGLAGDEQFF	TGTGCCAGCAGGCTGGGACTAGCAGGCGATGAGCAGTTCTTC
TRBV27	TRBJ2-1	TRBD1	-	CASSFRDRENNEQFF	TGTGCCAGCAGTTTCCGGGACAGGGAAAACAATGAGCAGTTCTTC
TRBV5-4	TRBJ2-1	-	few	CASSSTGGGSYNEQFF	TGTGCCAGCAGCTCTACAGGGGGAGGGTCCTACAATGAGCAGTTCTTC